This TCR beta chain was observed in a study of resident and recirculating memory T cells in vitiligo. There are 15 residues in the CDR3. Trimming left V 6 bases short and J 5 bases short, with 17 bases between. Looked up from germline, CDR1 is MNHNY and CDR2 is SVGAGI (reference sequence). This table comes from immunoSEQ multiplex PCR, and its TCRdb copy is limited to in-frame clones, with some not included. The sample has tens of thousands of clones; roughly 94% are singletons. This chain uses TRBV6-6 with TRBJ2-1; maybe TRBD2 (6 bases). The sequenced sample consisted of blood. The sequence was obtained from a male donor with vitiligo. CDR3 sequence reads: CASRNSGLHNNEQFF. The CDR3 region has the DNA TGTGCCAGCAGAAACTCGGGACTCCACAACAATGAGCAGTTCTTC.